This T cell receptor beta chain was documented in a study of beta chain features in type 1 diabetes. Every isolated RNA sample was fully reverse transcribed, so sequencing captured expressed TCRB transcripts. Sequenced by immunoSEQ multiplex PCR; TCRdb stores in-frame clones only, minus some. The data show about 240,000 clones, with about 26% seen just once and approximately 4% held by the top ten. The germline gives CDR1 ENHRY, CDR2 SYGVKD. Trimming removed 6 bases from V and 5 bases from J; junction bases left unmatched: 6. CDR3 length equals 14 residues. Sequencing was carried out using central memory CD4+ T cells from blood. The clonotype comes from a man between 25 and 39 years old in good health. The chain links TRBV10-3 to TRBJ2-1; 8 nucleotides line up with TRBD2. The CDR3 sequence: CAIRRTSIDNEQFF. The CDR3 DNA sequence: TGTGCCATCAGGAGGACTAGCATCGACAATGAGCAGTTCTTC.